This T cell receptor (beta chain) emerged from a study of memory CD4+ T cells and cytomegalovirus serostatus. Generated by immunoSEQ multiplex PCR, the TCRdb table keeps only in-frame clones and is missing some. The sample has approximately 42,000 clones, 70% to 80% seen once. The sort gate was single viable CD3+CD4+CD8-CD45RO+ cells for memory CD4+ T cells. CMV serostatus came from serum IgG against pp150, pp28, p38, p52. Germline CDR1 SGHKS, CDR2 YYEKEE (reference sequence). Trimming pared 0 bases from V and 7 bases from J, leaving 25 bases between. This CDR3 spans 18 amino acids. V and J are TRBV5-5 and TRBJ1-2; D uncertain. The sequenced sample consisted of memory CD4+ T cells from blood. This sequence was found in an adult in good health and CMV-seronegative. The CDR3 protein is CASSLGLILRREGGGYTF. In nucleotides, the CDR3 is TGTGCCAGCAGCTTGGGTCTCATCCTCCGTCGGGAAGGCGGTGGCTACACCTTC.